Listed here are 29 T cell receptor beta chains from one sample, sequenced in a study of blood T cell repertoires in COVID-19. Profiling relied on immunoSEQ multiplex PCR, and the TCRdb table lists in-frame clones only, not all of them. The table lists roughly 230,000 clones, roughly 88% of them singletons. Sample: peripheral blood. The receptors here all came from a human donor in a cohort sampled during active COVID-19.

The DNA of the CDR3 is TGTGCCATCAGCCAGGACAGAGAGAACACTGAAGCTTTCTTT. Protein sequence: CAISQDRENTEAFF. The V gene is TRBV10-3, the J gene TRBJ1-1; perhaps TRBD1 as D (6 bases). V lost 6 bases and J 1 base, leaving 12 bases between the germline ends. The CDR3 spans 14 residues. Germline CDR1 reads ENHRY; CDR2 reads SYGVKD.

J is TRBJ2-5 and V is TRBV30; 13 bases line up with TRBD2. V gave up 7 bases and J gave up 5 bases; unmatched junction bases: 13. CDR3 length: 16 residues. The germline CDR1 and CDR2 sequences are GTSNPN and SVGIG (reference sequence). In DNA, the CDR3 is TGTGCCTCCCACCCGGGACTAGCGGGGCCTAGGGAGACCCAGTACTTC. Protein: CASHPGLAGPRETQYF. The variable domain in full, completed from reference TRBV30 and TRBJ2-5, reads SQTIHQWPATLVQPVGSPLSLECTVEGTSNPNLYWYRQAAGRGLQLLFYSVGIGQISSEVPQNLSASRPQDRQFILSSKKLLLSDSGFYLCASHPGLAGPRETQYFGPGTRLLVL.

The chain links TRBV28 to TRBJ1-4; a possible D gene is TRBD1 (5 bases). Germline V gene sequence: CDR1 MDHEN, CDR2 SYDVKM. The CDR3 has 14 amino acids. Trimming cost V 4 bases and J 7 bases, with 13 bases left between them. This CDR3 reads CASSSDSLGEKLFF. The DNA of the CDR3 is TGTGCCAGCAGTTCCGACAGTTTGGGTGAAAAACTGTTTTTT.

The chain links TRBV9 to TRBJ2-7, with 10 bases aligning to TRBD1. The V and J ends lost 3 bases and 5 bases, in that order; junction bases with no gene match: 5. The germline CDR1 and CDR2 sequences are SGDLS and YYNGEE. The CDR3 spans 14 residues. DNA of the CDR3: TGTGCCAGCAGCGGCCGGGACAGGGGAAACGAGCAGTACTTC. It yields the protein CASSGRDRGNEQYF.

This clone occurred once. The chain uses TRBV19 and TRBJ2-7; tentative D call: TRBD1 (7 bases). The CDR3 loop spans 14 amino acids. The germline V gene has CDR1 LNHDA and CDR2 SQIVND (reference sequence). Between the trimmed V and J ends, which lost 4 bases and 5 bases, there was a span of 15 bases. This chain's CDR3 is CASSTGGSLHEQYF. The CDR3 bases are TGTGCCAGTAGTACAGGGGGGAGCCTCCACGAGCAGTACTTC.

The J gene is TRBJ1-2, the V gene TRBV5-1, with a weak D call TRBD1 (5 bases). The germline CDR1 and CDR2 sequences are SGHRS and YFSETQ. The ends were cut back, 3 bases at V and 1 base at J, with 19 bases in the middle. The CDR3 sequence is 17 residues long. CDR3 sequence (DNA): TGCGCCAGCAGCTCTCAGTTGGGGCTGAATCTTAACTATGGCTACACCTTC. Protein: CASSSQLGLNLNYGYTF.

This chain uses TRBV28 with TRBJ1-2; the D gene is possibly TRBD1 (5 bases). This CDR3 region has 13 residues. The V end lost 8 bases, the J end lost 0 bases, and 10 bases lay between the germline ends. The germline V gene encodes CDR1 MDHEN and CDR2 SYDVKM. The CDR3 region is CASFQGANYGYTF. Written as DNA, the CDR3 is TGTGCCAGCTTCCAGGGTGCTAACTATGGCTACACCTTC.

CDR3 in amino acids: CASSQVGTGTYNEQFF. The CDR3 nucleotides are TGCGCCAGCAGCCAAGTGGGGACAGGGACCTACAATGAGCAGTTCTTC. The chain is built from TRBV4-3 and TRBJ2-1; 9 positions match TRBD1. The CDR3 is 16 amino acids. The V gene end was trimmed by 1 base and the J gene end by 2 bases; junction bases not matched to a gene: 3. Germline V gene data show CDR1 as LGHNA and CDR2 as YSLEER.

In its sample, this clone was seen a few times. CDR3 residues: CAHEGGTHGYTF. The CDR3 bases are TGTGCCCACGAGGGGGGGACCCATGGCTACACCTTC. This sequence joins TRBV7-9 and TRBJ1-2, with a weak D call TRBD1 (6 bases). Germline-derived CDR1 and CDR2 are SEHNR and FQNEAQ (reference sequence). Trimming cost V 11 bases and J 6 bases, with 16 bases left between them. The CDR3 is 12 amino acids.

The chain carries TRBV7-9 and TRBJ2-7; 7 bases are shared with TRBD2. Germline V gives CDR1 SEHNR, CDR2 FQNEAQ (reference sequence). The ends lost 2 bases at V and 7 bases at J; junction bases unmatched: 8. The CDR3 sequence is 14 residues long. The CDR3 nucleotides read TGTGCCAGCAGCTTATCTGGCGGGAGAAGGGAGCAGTACTTC. This gives the protein CASSLSGGRREQYF.

This chain links TRBV6-1 with TRBJ1-2; the D gene is possibly TRBD1 (5 bases). In germline, CDR1 is MNHNS, CDR2 SASEGT. The CDR3 loop spans 16 amino acids. V lost 2 bases, J lost 2 bases, and 15 bases lay in between. The CDR3 DNA reads as TGTGCCAGCAGTGAACGGGGGTACACTGTGAACTATGGCTACACCTTC. It translates to CASSERGYTVNYGYTF.

There are a few counts of this clone. The V and J genes are TRBV15 and TRBJ2-5; possibly TRBD1 for D (6 bases). With 4 bases removed from V and 5 bases from J, the gap between germline ends came to 17 bases. Germline-derived CDR1 and CDR2 are LNHNV and YYDKDF (reference sequence). The CDR3 is 15 residues long. The chain's CDR3 is CATSKRRGSGETQYF. In DNA form, the CDR3 reads TGTGCCACCAGCAAACGAAGGGGGTCTGGGGAGACCCAGTACTTC. Variable domain in full (rest from reference TRBV15 and TRBJ2-5): DAMVIQNPRYQVTQFGKPVTLSCSQTLNHNVMYWYQQKSSQAPKLLFHYYDKDFNNEADTPDNFQSRRPNTSFCFLDIRSPGLGDTAMYLCATSKRRGSGETQYFGPGTRLLVL.

This chain connects TRBV6-2 or TRBV6-3 to TRBJ2-1; tentative D call: TRBD2 (5 bases). Per the germline V gene, CDR1 is MNHEY and CDR2 is SVGEGT. The CDR3 extends over 17 amino acids. Trimming removed 6 bases at V and 0 bases at J, with 18 bases between. The CDR3 sequence is CASSFRPLGSSYNEQFF. The CDR3 DNA is TGTGCCAGCAGCTTCCGACCACTAGGAAGCTCCTACAATGAGCAGTTCTTC.

The chain combines TRBV6-5 with TRBJ1-2; D is uncertain. The V and J ends lost 5 bases and 2 bases respectively, with 12 bases between them. The CDR3 has 14 residues. The germline CDR1 and CDR2 sequences are MNHEY and SVGAGI. The DNA of the CDR3 is TGTGCCAGCAGTAAAACAAGGAGCAACTATGGCTACACCTTC. Protein: CASSKTRSNYGYTF.

This rearrangement joins TRBV5-1 to TRBJ2-7; 13 bases are a match to TRBD2. V was clipped by 4 bases and J by 6 bases; unmatched bases: 13. Per germline, CDR1 SGHRS and CDR2 YFSETQ. This CDR3 has 17 amino acids. The CDR3 sequence is CASSPGTSGTLRFEQYF. The DNA of the CDR3 is TGCGCCAGCAGCCCCGGGACTAGCGGGACCCTCCGGTTCGAGCAGTACTTC.

This chain links TRBV18 with TRBJ2-7; TRBD2 matches 12 bases. V lost 6 bases, J lost 7 bases, and 10 bases stayed unmatched. Germline assignment: CDR1 KGHSH and CDR2 LQKENI. The CDR3 has 15 residues. CDR3 in amino acids: CASSLSSGGALEQYF. CDR3 in DNA: TGTGCCAGCTCTCTATCTAGCGGGGGGGCGCTTGAGCAGTACTTC.

V gene TRBV24-1 combines with J gene TRBJ1-4; 8 bases map to TRBD1. Germline trimming cut 1 base from V and 10 bases from J; bases unmatched to any gene: 7. Germline V gene lookup returns CDR1 KGHDR and CDR2 SFDVKD. The CDR3 loop spans 15 amino acids. The DNA for the CDR3 is TGTGCCACCAGTGATTTATGGGACAGGACGGGAAAACTGTTTTTT. This encodes CATSDLWDRTGKLFF.

The V and J genes are TRBV7-2 and TRBJ2-3; 8 bases are a match to TRBD1. After removal of 4 bases from V and 2 bases from J, the junction contained 5 bases not matched to a gene. This CDR3 is built from 15 residues. Germline loops: CDR1 SGHTA, CDR2 FQGNSA. The CDR3 protein is CASSSQTGATDTQYF. DNA for the CDR3: TGTGCCAGCAGCTCTCAGACAGGGGCCACAGATACGCAGTATTTT.

CDR3 sequence reads: CASRREYEQYF. The CDR3 region has the DNA TGTGCCAGTAGGAGGGAGTACGAGCAGTACTTC. The chain couples TRBV19 to TRBJ2-7, with D perhaps TRBD2 (5 bases). The CDR3 spans 11 residues. V was clipped by 6 bases and J by 4 bases, with 7 bases between them. Germline CDR1 LNHDA, CDR2 SQIVND (reference sequence). The variable domain in full, completed from reference TRBV19 and TRBJ2-7, reads DGGITQSPKYLFRKEGQNVTLSCEQNLNHDAMYWYRQDPGQGLRLIYYSQIVNDFQKGDIAEGYSVSREKKESFPLTVTSAQKNPTAFYLCASRREYEQYFGPGTRLTVT.

The rearrangement joins TRBV10-1 to TRBJ2-7, with D possibly TRBD2 on 5 matching bases. Germline V gives CDR1 WNHNN, CDR2 SYGVQD (reference sequence). The CDR3 extends over 16 amino acids. V dropped 2 bases and J dropped 2 bases, with 16 bases sitting between them. The CDR3 reads CASSENAGRPTYEQYF. The CDR3 nucleotides read TGCGCCAGCAGTGAGAATGCGGGCCGTCCTACCTACGAGCAGTACTTC.

V gene TRBV28 combines with J gene TRBJ2-7; weak D call: TRBD1 (7 bases). Germline CDR1 reads MDHEN; CDR2 reads SYDVKM. The CDR3 has 17 residues. V dropped 3 bases and J dropped 3 bases, with 21 bases sitting between them. DNA of the CDR3: TGTGCCAGCAGTTTTCGGTCGGAGGGGGCCCCTCTCTACGAGCAGTACTTC. It codes for CASSFRSEGAPLYEQYF.

The V gene is TRBV4-1, the J gene TRBJ1-2; 7 nucleotides agree with TRBD1. Unmatched junction bases numbered 10, after V lost 2 bases and J lost 4 bases. This CDR3 spans 16 amino acids. Germline-derived CDR1 and CDR2 are MGHRA and YSYEKL. DNA of the CDR3: TGCGCCAGCAGCCAACCGACAGGGAAAAGTCGCTATGGCTACACCTTC. It encodes CASSQPTGKSRYGYTF.

This chain links TRBV7-2 with TRBJ1-5, with no clear D. Per the germline V gene, CDR1 is SGHTA and CDR2 is FQGNSA. V was trimmed by 5 bases and J by 8 bases, leaving 13 bases between them. CDR3 length: 13 amino acids. CDR3 sequence: CASSQPGWKPQHF. The CDR3 region has the DNA TGTGCCAGCAGCCAGCCGGGATGGAAGCCCCAGCATTTT.

The V and J genes are TRBV7-2 and TRBJ1-2, with 7 bases lining up with TRBD1. Germline CDR1 and CDR2: SGHTA and FQGNSA. The CDR3 contains 15 residues. V shed 5 bases, J shed 4 bases, and the junction held 10 bases outside the gene matches. The CDR3 loop reads CASSQTGVEVYGYTF. The CDR3 region has the DNA TGTGCCAGCAGCCAAACAGGGGTAGAAGTCTATGGCTACACCTTC.

V gene TRBV7-2 combines with J gene TRBJ1-2; 8 nucleotides agree with TRBD1. Per germline, CDR1 SGHTA and CDR2 FQGNSA. The CDR3 covers 15 residues. The V and J ends lost 4 bases and 8 bases, in that order; junction bases with no gene match: 12. The CDR3 region is CASSSDRESFVGYTF. In nucleotides, the CDR3 is TGTGCCAGCAGCTCGGACAGGGAAAGTTTCGTCGGCTACACCTTC. Based on the CDR3 plus reference TRBV7-2 and TRBJ1-2, the full variable domain is GAGVSQSPSNKVTEKGKDVELRCDPISGHTALYWYRQSLGQGLEFLIYFQGNSAPDKSGLPSDRFSAERTGGSVSTLTIQRTQQEDSAVYLCASSSDRESFVGYTFGSGTRLTVV.

This clone appeared a few times. The chain is built from TRBV18 and TRBJ1-5; D not resolved. CDR1 and CDR2 from the germline V gene are KGHSH and LQKENI. This CDR3 is built from 14 residues. V dropped 5 bases and J dropped 2 bases, with 10 bases sitting between them. The CDR3 region is CASSSQSGNQPQHF. CDR3 in DNA: TGTGCCAGCTCATCTCAATCGGGCAATCAGCCCCAGCATTTT.

The rearrangement uses TRBV29-1 and TRBJ2-7; maybe TRBD1 (6 bases). Deletions cut 6 bases from V and 3 bases from J, with 15 bases between. This CDR3 contains 13 residues. Germline V CDR1 and CDR2: SQVTM, ANQGSEA. CDR3 protein: CSVSYTTGYEQYF. CDR3 nucleotides: TGCAGCGTGTCTTATACGACAGGCTACGAGCAGTACTTC.

This clone has only a few counts. This chain joins TRBV3-1 (or the pseudogene TRBV3-2) and TRBJ1-2; tentative D call: TRBD1 (6 bases). The CDR3 runs 16 residues. Per the germline V gene, CDR1 is LGHDT and CDR2 is YNNKEL (reference sequence). V lost 1 base and J lost 2, with 14 bases in between. In DNA, the CDR3 is TGTGCCAGCAGCCAAGCCCGGGGACACCTCAACTATGGCTACACCTTC. Translated: CASSQARGHLNYGYTF.

This clone was detected only a few times. This rearrangement joins TRBV6-6 to TRBJ2-1; tentative D call: TRBD2 (5 bases). V lost 3 bases to trimming and J lost 6 bases, with 12 bases between them. The CDR3 spans 14 residues. CDR1 MNHNY and CDR2 SVGAGI come from the germline V gene (reference sequence). The CDR3 region is CASSYRAGSNEQFF. As DNA, the CDR3 is TGTGCCAGCAGTTATCGGGCGGGCAGCAATGAGCAGTTCTTC.